This is a list of T cell receptor beta chains from one sample in a study of beta chain features in type 1 diabetes. Using immunoSEQ multiplex PCR, the repertoire was profiled, and TCRdb retains in-frame clones only, with some absent. The sample lists a few hundred thousand clones; around 13% were seen once. Sequencing was done on a sample of naive CD4+ T cells from blood. The receptors were sampled from a woman under 30 with type 1 diabetes. Both conserved end residues are part of each CDR3. Each record gives: clone size, D gene, V gene, J gene, CDR3 DNA, CDR3 protein. D genes are given only for firm matches. Size is omitted from some rows. Given values are once, few, many or a class for expanded clones.

>NA|NA|TRBV29-1|TRBJ1-1
TGCACCCTTCGGGAAGACACTGAAGCTTTCTTT
CTLREDTEAFF
>NA|NA|TRBV28|TRBJ1-1
TGTGCCAGCAGTCCCCCCGACAATCCTGAAGCTTTCTTT
CASSPPDNPEAFF
>NA|NA|TRBV4-3|TRBJ2-7
TGCGCCAGCAGCCAACCCGACAGGCCCGCCTACGAGCAGTACTTC
CASSQPDRPAYEQYF
>NA|TRBD1|TRBV6-6|TRBJ2-1
TGTGCCAGCAGTTTTACAGGGGTTAGAGAGCAGTTCTTC
CASSFTGVREQFF
>NA|NA|TRBV4-3|TRBJ2-1
TGCGCCAGCAGCCCCTCGGGGAATGAGCAGTTCTTC
CASSPSGNEQFF
>NA|TRBD1|TRBV19|TRBJ1-5
TGTGCCACCTCCGACAGGGGGAATAGCAATCAGCCCCAGCATTTT
CATSDRGNSNQPQHF
>few|TRBD2|TRBV2|TRBJ2-7
TGTGCCAGCAGTGAACTAGCGGGAGGTTCGACCGAGCAGTACTTC
CASSELAGGSTEQYF
>NA|TRBD1|TRBV6-6|TRBJ1-5
TGTGCCAGCAGCCGCGGGACAGGGGACTTCAATCAGCCCCAGCATTTT
CASSRGTGDFNQPQHF
>NA|NA|TRBV30|TRBJ2-3
TGTGCCTGGGAGAGTAGCCGTACCACAGATACGCAGTATTTT
CAWESSRTTDTQYF
>few|NA|TRBV19|TRBJ2-6
TGTGCCAGCATTGAACAGGGCTCTGGGGCCAACGTCCTGACTTTC
CASIEQGSGANVLTF
>NA|NA|TRBV20-1|TRBJ2-7
TGCAGTGCCCTAGTAACTCCCAGGCAGTACTTC
CSALVTPRQYF
>NA|TRBD2|TRBV30|TRBJ2-3
TGTGCCTGGAGTCCGGGACTAGCGGGAGAGGGAGATACGCAGTATTTT
CAWSPGLAGEGDTQYF
>NA|TRBD1|TRBV2|TRBJ2-7
TGTGCCAGCAGTTATACTTATCCGGGACAGGGGGGCGAGCAGTACTTC
CASSYTYPGQGGEQYF
>few|NA|TRBV18|TRBJ1-5
TGTGCCAGCTCTCCTGGACCGGGGGGGCAGCCCCAGCATTTT
CASSPGPGGQPQHF
>few|TRBD2|TRBV7-2|TRBJ2-3
TGTGCCAGCAGCTTAGTGCAGCGGGGGGGCCTGAACACAGATACGCAGTATTTT
CASSLVQRGGLNTDTQYF
>NA|NA|TRBV7-9|TRBJ1-3
TGCCTACTAAACTCTGGAAACACCATATATTTT
CLLNSGNTIYF
>few|TRBD1|TRBV28|TRBJ2-2
TGTGCCAGCAGACCCCTGACAGGGGACACCGGGGAGCTGTTTTTT
CASRPLTGDTGELFF
>NA|NA|TRBV7-9|TRBJ2-5
TGTGCCAGCAGCTTAGCGGCAGGGTTGGAGACCCAGTACTTC
CASSLAAGLETQYF
>NA|TRBD1|TRBV5-1|TRBJ1-1
TGCGCCAGCACATTACAGGGGGCGGACACTGAAGCTTTCTTT
CASTLQGADTEAFF
>few|TRBD2|TRBV4-2|TRBJ2-1
TGTGCCAGCAGCCAAGTTGGGGGGGCCTACAATGAGCAGTTCTTC
CASSQVGGAYNEQFF
>few|TRBD1|TRBV11-2|TRBJ2-7
TGTGCCAGCAGCACTAACAGGGGTCCCTACGAGCAGTACTTC
CASSTNRGPYEQYF
>NA|NA|TRBV10-3|TRBJ1-5
TGTGCCATCAGTGTGGGCAGCCATAGCAATCAGCCCCAGCATTTT
CAISVGSHSNQPQHF
>NA|NA|TRBV18|TRBJ2-7
TGTGCCAGCTCACCGGGCCTCTTCGAGCAGTACTTC
CASSPGLFEQYF
>few|TRBD1|TRBV27|TRBJ1-4
TGTGCCAGCAGTTCCGACAGGGGTGAAAAACTGTTTTTT
CASSSDRGEKLFF
>NA|TRBD2|TRBV5-1|TRBJ2-1
TGCGCCAGCAGCTTGCGGACTAGCGGTAATGAGCAGTTCTTC
CASSLRTSGNEQFF
>NA|TRBD1|TRBV19|TRBJ2-1
TGTGCCAGTAGTGCGGGGACAGGGGGCCGAGGTGAGCAGTTCTTC
CASSAGTGGRGEQFF
>few|NA|TRBV7-2|TRBJ1-1
TGTGCCAGCAGCTGGACTGTTTCGGCTGAAGCTTTCTTT
CASSWTVSAEAFF
>few|NA|TRBV30|TRBJ2-7
TGTGCCTGGAGAGGTGACACCTACTCCTACGAGCAGTACTTC
CAWRGDTYSYEQYF
>NA|TRBD2|TRBV7-2|TRBJ2-2
TGTGCCAGCAGCCCACGCCGGGGGGGTAGGCGGGTGTTTTTT
CASSPRRGGRRVFF